These 27 T cell receptor beta chains came from one sample sequenced in a study of cytomegalovirus exposure and HLA in healthy donors. The study ran its PCR with 60 Vbeta and 13 Jbeta primers. TCRdb's table, derived via immunoSEQ multiplex PCR, lists solely in-frame clones and lacks some. Altogether 190,000 or so clones are present, roughly 80% being singletons, with the ten largest covering about 1.6%. Sequencing was done on a sample of PBMCs. The receptors come from a man aged 50 or older in good health and CMV-seronegative.

The rearrangement links TRBV15 to TRBJ1-4; D gene ambiguous. Trimming left V 1 base short and J 8 bases short, with 8 bases between. The CDR3 runs 13 residues. Germline CDR1 and CDR2: LNHNV and YYDKDF (reference sequence). The CDR3 region is CATSRVPSEKLFF. In DNA form, the CDR3 reads TGTGCCACCAGCAGAGTACCTAGCGAAAAACTGTTTTTT.

The chain combines TRBV5-1 with TRBJ2-7; tentatively, D is TRBD1 (5 bases). V was clipped by 1 base and J by 2 bases, with 13 bases between them. The CDR3 runs to 15 residues. The germline V gene encodes CDR1 SGHRS and CDR2 YFSETQ. The CDR3 DNA follows: TGCGCCAGCAGCTTGCTGCAGGGTGGGACCTACGAGCAGTACTTC. This codes for CASSLLQGGTYEQYF.

As regards this clone: At one end the junction does not follow the germline gene, possibly because of a read error. This chain connects TRBV7-9 to TRBJ1-1; TRBD1 aligns across 9 bases. CDR3 length: 16 residues. Per the germline V gene, CDR1 is SEHNR and CDR2 is FQNEAQ (reference sequence). Here the CDR3 reads CSSTPTPGQGVTEAFF. The CDR3 nucleotides read TGTTCCAGCACTCCGACCCCGGGACAGGGAGTTACTGAAGCTTTCTTT.

This chain uses TRBV9 with TRBJ1-2; D unresolved. CDR3 length equals 14 residues. The germline CDR1 and CDR2 sequences are SGDLS and YYNGEE. V gave up 1 base and J gave up 0 bases, with 7 bases separating them. The CDR3: CASSVQSSNYGYTF. Here the CDR3 DNA reads TGTGCCAGCAGCGTACAGTCTTCTAACTATGGCTACACCTTC.

DNA of the CDR3: TGCGCCAGCAGCTTGTCCCCCAGGTCAGGGGAGCAGTACTTC. As protein: CASSLSPRSGEQYF. The chain links TRBV5-1 to TRBJ2-7; possible D gene TRBD1, 5 bases. The germline CDR1 and CDR2 sequences are SGHRS and YFSETQ. Trimming shortened V by 1 base and J by 7 bases, and 15 bases separated the two germline ends. The CDR3 contains 14 residues.

Points on this clone: Germline and junction disagree at one end, which may indicate a read error. The V call is TRBV7-9, the J call TRBJ1-2; no definite D call. Germline V gene sequence: CDR1 SEHNR, CDR2 FQNEAQ (reference sequence). The CDR3 consists of 14 residues. The CDR3, as DNA: TGTTCCAGCAGCTTAGCGCTGCAGAGCGAGGGCTACACCTTC. Its protein product is CSSSLALQSEGYTF.

The chain links TRBV2 to TRBJ1-4, with TRBD1 as a possible D gene (6 bases). CDR1 and CDR2 (germline): SNHLY, FYNNEI. Trimming took off 3 bases at V and 0 bases at J, with 11 bases between the two ends. There are 16 residues in the CDR3. The CDR3 DNA reads TGTGCCAGCAGTGAGGACAGCCGCTCAACTAATGAAAAACTGTTTTTT. Translating gives CASSEDSRSTNEKLFF.

The chain uses TRBV7-2 and TRBJ2-7, with TRBD1 matching over 10 bases. Per the germline V gene, CDR1 is SGHTA and CDR2 is FQGNSA. The CDR3 loop spans 13 amino acids. The V segment lost 6 bases and the J segment 4 bases; nucleotides outside the gene matches: 3. The CDR3 sequence is CASRPGQGYEQYF. CDR3 nucleotides: TGTGCCAGCAGGCCGGGACAGGGGTACGAGCAGTACTTC.

The chain recombines TRBV7-3 with TRBJ2-3, with 14 bases fitting TRBD2. CDR1 and CDR2 (germline): SGHTA, FQGTGA. V dropped 5 bases and J dropped 4; count of bases not matched to a gene: 5. The CDR3 runs 16 residues. The CDR3 sequence: CASSTGLAGEADTQYF. Here the CDR3 DNA reads TGTGCCAGCAGCACGGGACTAGCGGGAGAGGCAGATACGCAGTATTTT.

This clone has only one observation. The rearrangement uses TRBV29-1 and TRBJ2-1, with 10 bases matching TRBD2. The junction had 4 bases not matched to a gene; V was cut back by 5 bases and J by 3 bases. The CDR3 loop spans 14 amino acids. Germline CDR1 and CDR2: SQVTM and ANQGSEA. CDR3 residues: CSVTGTSVYNEQFF. CDR3 DNA sequence: TGCAGCGTTACCGGGACTAGCGTCTACAATGAGCAGTTCTTC.

CDR3 sequence reads: CASSQEGQGMNIQYF. The DNA for the CDR3 is TGCGCCAGCAGCCAAGAGGGACAGGGTATGAACATTCAGTACTTC. V is TRBV4-3 and J is TRBJ2-4, with TRBD1 matching over 9 bases. This CDR3 spans 15 amino acids. Germline V gene lookup returns CDR1 LGHNA and CDR2 YSLEER. Trimming removed 0 bases from V and 7 bases from J; junction bases left unmatched: 4.

V is TRBV9 and J is TRBJ1-1; 8 nucleotides agree with TRBD1. V trimming: 6 bases; J trimming: 4 bases; junction bases outside the gene matches: 11. The CDR3 has 15 amino acids. Germline V gene sequence: CDR1 SGDLS, CDR2 YYNGEE. CDR3 bases: TGTGCCAGCAAACAGGGGGGTCGTATAGGCACTGAAGCTTTCTTT. Amino acids: CASKQGGRIGTEAFF.

This chain joins TRBV5-4 and TRBJ2-7; possibly TRBD1 for D (6 bases). V was pared by 5 bases and J by 2 bases, with 17 bases between. Germline V gene sequence: CDR1 SGHNT, CDR2 YYREEE (reference sequence). CDR3 length equals 15 residues. This CDR3 is CASSSPGQTTYEQYF. CDR3 bases: TGTGCCAGCAGTTCTCCGGGACAAACCACCTACGAGCAGTACTTC.

The CDR3 region has the DNA TGTGCCAGCAGTTGGGGACAGCCTAACCAAGAGACCCAGTACTTC. Translation: CASSWGQPNQETQYF. This chain joins TRBV5-6 and TRBJ2-5, with 7 bases that match TRBD1. CDR3 size: 15 residues. V was pared by 5 bases and J by 0 bases, with 7 bases of the junction left unmatched. CDR1 SGHDT and CDR2 YYEEEE come from the germline V gene.

The chain recombines TRBV28 with TRBJ2-7; 8 bases fit TRBD2. V gave up 3 bases and J gave up 3 bases; unmatched junction bases: 7. Germline CDR1 and CDR2: MDHEN and SYDVKM. The CDR3 sequence is 15 residues long. The CDR3 coding sequence is TGTGCCAGCAGTTTTAGCGGGGAGGGAGGCTACGAGCAGTACTTC. The encoded protein is CASSFSGEGGYEQYF.

V and J are TRBV9 and TRBJ2-7; 7 bases are shared with TRBD2. This CDR3 has 16 residues. The V gene end was trimmed by 3 bases and the J gene end by 0 bases; junction bases not matched to a gene: 9. Germline CDR1 SGDLS, CDR2 YYNGEE. The CDR3 DNA is TGTGCCAGCAGCGCCCGTGAGCGGGAAGGCTCCTACGAGCAGTACTTC. Translation gives CASSAREREGSYEQYF.

The J gene is TRBJ2-5, the V gene TRBV22-1; the D segment call TRBD2 is taken from the table without a DNA check. TRBV22-1 is labeled a pseudogene. This CDR3 is built from 17 residues. Here the CDR3 DNA reads TGTCCTGGGAGCGCCTTGACTAGCGGGAGATGGGGAGAGACCCAGTACTTC. Amino acid sequence: CPGSALTSGRWGETQYF.

V is TRBV30 and J is TRBJ2-2, with D unresolved. The germline CDR1 and CDR2 sequences are GTSNPN and SVGIG (reference sequence). With 0 bases removed from V and 3 bases from J, the gap between germline ends came to 11 bases. CDR3 length equals 15 residues. The chain's CDR3 is CAWSVRAWYTGELFF. The DNA for the CDR3 is TGTGCCTGGAGTGTACGAGCCTGGTACACCGGGGAGCTGTTTTTT.

A word on this clone: Other DNA sequences in the sample encode the same CDR3. The chain is built from TRBV5-4 and TRBJ2-5; 7 nucleotides line up with TRBD2. Unmatched junction bases numbered 7, after V lost 0 bases and J lost 5 bases. The germline V gene has CDR1 SGHNT and CDR2 YYREEE (reference sequence). The CDR3 is made up of 15 amino acids. This chain's CDR3 is CASSLGGSLRETQYF. The CDR3 DNA is TGTGCCAGCAGCTTGGGCGGGAGTCTGAGGGAGACCCAGTACTTC.

The chain employs TRBV4-3 and TRBJ2-7, with TRBD2 matching 7 bases. Unmatched junction bases numbered 8, after V lost 0 bases and J lost 3 bases. Germline V gene data show CDR1 as LGHNA and CDR2 as YSLEER. CDR3 length: 16 residues. Written as DNA, the CDR3 is TGCGCCAGCAGCCAAGATCTGGGCGGGAGAATCTACGAGCAGTACTTC. It yields the protein CASSQDLGGRIYEQYF.

The gene calls are TRBV29-1 and TRBJ1-3; 8 bases match TRBD1. CDR1 is SQVTM, CDR2 ANQGSEA, per germline. The trim removed 6 bases at V and 0 bases at J, leaving 7 bases unmatched. The CDR3 contains 15 residues. The CDR3 sequence is CSVGTGSSSGNTIYF. The CDR3 nucleotides are TGCAGCGTCGGGACAGGATCAAGCTCTGGAAACACCATATATTTT.

The chain couples TRBV18 to TRBJ2-5, with D tentatively TRBD2 (5 bases). V lost 0 bases to trimming and J lost 4 bases, with 12 bases between them. CDR1 is KGHSH, CDR2 LQKENI, per germline. This CDR3 spans 15 amino acids. CDR3 DNA: TGTGCCAGCTCACCACCGGTGCGGGTTCGAGAGACCCAGTACTTC. Translating it yields CASSPPVRVRETQYF.

The rearrangement links TRBV4-2 to TRBJ2-3; D perhaps matches TRBD1 (7 bases). With 0 bases removed from V and 4 bases from J, the gap between germline ends came to 23 bases. CDR1 is LGHNA, CDR2 YNFKEQ, per germline. This CDR3 comprises 19 residues. In DNA form, the CDR3 reads TGTGCCAGCAGCCAAGAACACCCAGGGGGTAGCGGACGGGCAGATACGCAGTATTTT. Amino acid sequence: CASSQEHPGGSGRADTQYF.

CDR3 DNA sequence: TGTGCCAGCAGCTTACCGAGCGGGAGGGGTACAGATACGCAGTATTTT. This translates into CASSLPSGRGTDTQYF. This chain joins TRBV7-9 and TRBJ2-3, with TRBD2 matching over 10 bases. Germline V CDR1 and CDR2: SEHNR, FQNEAQ (reference sequence). The CDR3 has 16 amino acids. Trimming cost V 2 bases and J 3 bases; bases outside gene matches: 5.

This clone was picked up one time. The genes are TRBV7-3 and TRBJ2-3; 7 bases agree with TRBD2. Germline V gene data show CDR1 as SGHTA and CDR2 as FQGTGA. V was pared by 5 bases and J by 0 bases, with 8 bases of the junction left unmatched. The CDR3 has 16 residues. As DNA, the CDR3 is TGTGCCAGCAGCCCACAAGCGGGACTAAGCACAGATACGCAGTATTTT. Its protein is CASSPQAGLSTDTQYF.

The rearrangement joins TRBV5-1 to TRBJ1-2, with TRBD1 identical over 8 bases. The ends lost 0 bases at V and 8 bases at J; junction bases unmatched: 6. The CDR3 runs to 14 residues. CDR1 SGHRS and CDR2 YFSETQ come from the germline V gene. The CDR3 region is CASSLGDRGKGYTF. CDR3 coding DNA: TGCGCCAGCAGCTTGGGAGACAGGGGCAAAGGCTACACCTTC.

The chain links TRBV11-2 to TRBJ1-6; 7 positions match TRBD1. V shed 4 bases and J 3 bases; nucleotides not matched to a gene: 6. CDR1 is SGHAT and CDR2 is FQNNGV in the germline V gene. The CDR3 runs to 16 residues. The CDR3 loop is CASSSTGFVYNSPLHF. CDR3 coding DNA: TGTGCCAGCAGCTCGACAGGGTTCGTCTATAATTCACCCCTCCACTTT.